This T cell receptor beta chain was profiled in a study of human T cells and chemical hapten exposure. Study in general: Sensitization involved placing 2% DPC onto a roughly 2 cm by roughly 2 cm region of upper inner arm skin. Study-level results: All donors were alopecia patients, so their immunity may differ from that of healthy people.

To note about this clonotype: What it binds is not known. It may be a read error: a sequence one base away is much more abundant.

Between the trimmed V and J ends, which lost 10 bases and 3 bases, there was a span of 18 bases. This CDR3 is 14 amino acids long. Regarding time point: pre-sensitization, week 0. The sample's treatment: therapeutic diphenylcyclopropenone sensitization with weekly scalp DPC. The authors extracted total RNA from unfractionated whole blood. The library tagged individual cDNA molecules with unique molecular identifiers. One entry per CDR3 protein, called by TCRdb with MiXCR from the RACE reads. The sample includes approximately 100,000 distinct CDR3 sequences, around 9.5% of them seen just once. The sequences come from whole blood, collected in connection with sensitization to the hapten diphenylcyclopropenone (DPC). The chain links TRBV12-3 or TRBV12-4 to TRBJ2-5; TRBD1 might be the D (6 bases). This receptor was identified in a woman aged 40 to 50 with alopecia areata. Some clones in this sample may be carry-over from other donors' samples. CDR3 in DNA: TGTGCCAACACAACTTCACAGGGAAAAGAGACCCAGTACTTC. Amino acids: CANTTSQGKETQYF.